This record concerns one T cell receptor beta chain sequence. These data come from a study of blood T cell repertoires in COVID-19. Here immunoSEQ multiplex PCR was the method, and the copy in TCRdb shows in-frame clones only, minus some. Of 200,000 to 250,000 clones listed, 82% are singletons. V lost 5 bases and J lost 0, with 11 bases in between. CDR3 length equals 14 residues. Germline V gives CDR1 MNHEY, CDR2 SMNVEV (reference sequence). The sample comprised PBMCs or T cells enriched from blood (not recorded which). V is TRBV27 and J is TRBJ2-7, with D possibly being TRBD1 (5 bases). This clonotype was sampled from a woman aged 55-75 years who had recovered from COVID-19. For the CDR3, the DNA is TGTGCCAGCAGTACAAAGACAGCCTCCTACGAGCAGTACTTC. Its protein product is CASSTKTASYEQYF.